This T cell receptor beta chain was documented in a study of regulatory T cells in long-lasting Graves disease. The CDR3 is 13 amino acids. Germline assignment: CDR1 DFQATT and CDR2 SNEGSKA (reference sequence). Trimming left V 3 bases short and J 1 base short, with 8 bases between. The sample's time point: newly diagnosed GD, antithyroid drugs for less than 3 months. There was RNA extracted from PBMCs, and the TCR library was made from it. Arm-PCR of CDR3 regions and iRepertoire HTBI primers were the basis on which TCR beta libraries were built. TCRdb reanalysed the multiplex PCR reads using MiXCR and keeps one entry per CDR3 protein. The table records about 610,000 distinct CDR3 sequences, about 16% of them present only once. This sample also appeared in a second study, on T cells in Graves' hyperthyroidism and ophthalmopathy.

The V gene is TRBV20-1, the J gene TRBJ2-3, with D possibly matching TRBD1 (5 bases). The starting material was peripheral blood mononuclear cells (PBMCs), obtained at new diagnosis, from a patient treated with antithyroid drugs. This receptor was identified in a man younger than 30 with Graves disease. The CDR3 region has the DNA TGCAGTGCTAGTCGCAGGGGCACAGATACGCAGTATTTT. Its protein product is CSASRRGTDTQYF.